This T cell receptor (beta chain) was identified in a study of cytomegalovirus exposure and HLA in healthy donors. Study-wide context: Most donors, 81% of over 300 genotyped, fell in the Caucasian-associated ancestry cluster. Study conclusions and caveats: What TCR beta sequences reportedly achieved was accurate prediction of HLA-A and HLA-B alleles in most subjects. Most TCR sequences were rare, but some public TCRs occurred in many donors. Among the sequence variants, a highly shared cluster was likely an artifact of sequencing.

The PCR had 60 Vbeta and 13 Jbeta primers. Assay: immunoSEQ multiplex PCR; the TCRdb copy retains only in-frame clones and omits some. The sample yields about 75,000 clones, 84% seen once. CDR3 size: 14 residues. Looked up from germline, CDR1 is MGHRA and CDR2 is YSYEKL. Trimming removed 0 bases from V and 4 bases from J, with 9 bases in between. A note on this clone: Its specificity is unknown.

The clonotype originates from a man aged 65 to 79 in good health and CMV-seropositive. The chain couples TRBV4-1 to TRBJ1-2; TRBD1 is a possible D gene (6 bases). Sequenced: PBMCs. CDR3 in amino acids: CASSQDRQAYGYTF. The DNA for the CDR3 is TGCGCCAGCAGCCAAGATAGACAGGCCTATGGCTACACCTTC.